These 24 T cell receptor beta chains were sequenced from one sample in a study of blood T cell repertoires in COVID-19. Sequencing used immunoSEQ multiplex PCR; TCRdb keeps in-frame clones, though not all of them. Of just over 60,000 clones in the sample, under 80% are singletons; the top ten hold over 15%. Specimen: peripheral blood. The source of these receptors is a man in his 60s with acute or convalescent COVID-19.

The CDR3 DNA sequence: TGTGCCAGCAGTCCCTCCAGGACAGGGGTGCTACGGGGCGACGAGCAGTACTTC. Its protein is CASSPSRTGVLRGDEQYF. The chain carries TRBV6-6 and TRBJ2-7, with TRBD1 matching over 9 bases. Per germline, CDR1 MNHNY and CDR2 SVGAGI (reference sequence). CDR3 length equals 18 residues. Germline trimming cut 5 bases from V and 5 bases from J; bases unmatched to any gene: 19.

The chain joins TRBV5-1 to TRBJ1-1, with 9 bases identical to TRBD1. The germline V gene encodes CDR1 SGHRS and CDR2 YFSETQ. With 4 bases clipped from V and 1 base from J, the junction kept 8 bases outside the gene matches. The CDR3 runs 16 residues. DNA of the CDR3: TGCGCCAGCAGCCCCCGGACAGGGGCCTCGAACACTGAAGCTTTCTTT. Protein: CASSPRTGASNTEAFF. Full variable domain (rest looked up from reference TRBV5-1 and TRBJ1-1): KAGVTQTPRYLIKTRGQQVTLSCSPISGHRSVSWYQQTPGQGLQFLFEYFSETQRNKGNFPGRFSGRQFSNSRSEMNVSTLELGDSALYLCASSPRTGASNTEAFFGQGTRLTVV.

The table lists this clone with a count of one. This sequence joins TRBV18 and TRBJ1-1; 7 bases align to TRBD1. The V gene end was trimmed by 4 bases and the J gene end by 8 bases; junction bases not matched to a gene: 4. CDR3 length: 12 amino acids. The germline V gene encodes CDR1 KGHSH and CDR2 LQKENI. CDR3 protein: CASSLQGLEAFF. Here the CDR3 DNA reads TGTGCCAGCTCACTACAGGGGTTGGAAGCTTTCTTT.

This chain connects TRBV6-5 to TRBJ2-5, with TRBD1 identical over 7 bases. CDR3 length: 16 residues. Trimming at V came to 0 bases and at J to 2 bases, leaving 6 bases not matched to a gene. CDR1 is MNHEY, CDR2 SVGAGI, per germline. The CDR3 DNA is TGTGCCAGCAGTTACTCACCGGACAGGCTTCAAGAGACCCAGTACTTC. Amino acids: CASSYSPDRLQETQYF.

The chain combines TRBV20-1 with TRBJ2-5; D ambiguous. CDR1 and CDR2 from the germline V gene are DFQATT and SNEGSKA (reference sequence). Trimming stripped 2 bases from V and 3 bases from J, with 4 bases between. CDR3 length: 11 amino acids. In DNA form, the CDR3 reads TGCAGTGCTAGACCTGAAGAGACCCAGTACTTC. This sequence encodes CSARPEETQYF.

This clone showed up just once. In nucleotides, the CDR3 is TGTGCCAGCAGCGTAGGCGGGACTCGGAACACCGGGGAGCTGTTTTTT. Its translation: CASSVGGTRNTGELFF. The rearrangement links TRBV9 to TRBJ2-2; the D gene is possibly TRBD2 (6 bases). The CDR3 is 16 amino acids. The V and J ends lost 0 bases and 1 base respectively, with 10 bases between them. Germline CDR1 SGDLS, CDR2 YYNGEE. The variable domain in full, completed from reference TRBV9 and TRBJ2-2, reads DSGVTQTPKHLITATGQRVTLRCSPRSGDLSVYWYQQSLDQGLQFLIQYYNGEERAKGNILERFSAQQFPDLHSELNLSSLELGDSALYFCASSVGGTRNTGELFFGEGSRLTVL.

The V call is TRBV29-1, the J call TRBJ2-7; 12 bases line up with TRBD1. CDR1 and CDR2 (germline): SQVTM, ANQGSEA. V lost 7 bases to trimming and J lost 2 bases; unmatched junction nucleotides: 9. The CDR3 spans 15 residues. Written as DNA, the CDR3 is TGCAGCGCCGTCGTAGGGACAGGGGGCACCTACGAGCAGTACTTC. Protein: CSAVVGTGGTYEQYF.

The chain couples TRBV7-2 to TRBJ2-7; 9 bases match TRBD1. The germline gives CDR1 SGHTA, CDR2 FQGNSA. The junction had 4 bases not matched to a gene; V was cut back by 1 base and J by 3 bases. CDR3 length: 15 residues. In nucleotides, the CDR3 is TGTGCCAGCAGCTTAGACAGGGGGCGCATCTACGAGCAGTACTTC. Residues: CASSLDRGRIYEQYF.

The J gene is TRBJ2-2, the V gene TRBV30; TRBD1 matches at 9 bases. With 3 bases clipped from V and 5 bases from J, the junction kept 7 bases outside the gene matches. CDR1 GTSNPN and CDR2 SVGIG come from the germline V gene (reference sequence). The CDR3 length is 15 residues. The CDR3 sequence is CAWRNRGRGTGELFF. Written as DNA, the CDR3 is TGTGCCTGGAGGAACAGGGGGCGCGGGACCGGGGAGCTGTTTTTT. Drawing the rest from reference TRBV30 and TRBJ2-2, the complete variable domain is SQTIHQWPATLVQPVGSPLSLECTVEGTSNPNLYWYRQAAGRGLQLLFYSVGIGQISSEVPQNLSASRPQDRQFILSSKKLLLSDSGFYLCAWRNRGRGTGELFFGEGSRLTVL.

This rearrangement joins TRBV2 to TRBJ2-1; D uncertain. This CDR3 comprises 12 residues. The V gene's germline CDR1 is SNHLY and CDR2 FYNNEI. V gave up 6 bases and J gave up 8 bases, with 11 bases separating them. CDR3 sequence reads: CASSLYVDEQFF. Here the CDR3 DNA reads TGTGCCAGCAGCCTCTACGTAGATGAGCAGTTCTTC. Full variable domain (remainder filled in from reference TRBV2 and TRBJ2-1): EPEVTQTPSHQVTQMGQEVILRCVPISNHLYFYWYRQILGQKVEFLVSFYNNEISEKSEIFDDQFSVERPDGSNFTLKIRSTKLEDSAMYFCASSLYVDEQFFGPGTRLTVL.

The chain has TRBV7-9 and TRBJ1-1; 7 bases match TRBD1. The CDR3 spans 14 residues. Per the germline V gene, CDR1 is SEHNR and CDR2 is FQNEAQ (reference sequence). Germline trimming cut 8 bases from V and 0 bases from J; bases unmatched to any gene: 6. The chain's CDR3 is CASYIGTVNTEAFF. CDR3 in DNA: TGTGCCAGCTACATAGGGACAGTGAACACTGAAGCTTTCTTT.

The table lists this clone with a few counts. The CDR3 DNA reads as TGTGCCAGCAGCTCCTTAGGACTAACAACCGAAGCTTTCTTT. Translated: CASSSLGLTTEAFF. This chain connects TRBV7-2 to TRBJ1-1; D unclear. The germline V gene has CDR1 SGHTA and CDR2 FQGNSA. Between the trimmed V and J ends, which lost 4 bases and 8 bases, there was a span of 17 bases. CDR3 size: 14 residues.

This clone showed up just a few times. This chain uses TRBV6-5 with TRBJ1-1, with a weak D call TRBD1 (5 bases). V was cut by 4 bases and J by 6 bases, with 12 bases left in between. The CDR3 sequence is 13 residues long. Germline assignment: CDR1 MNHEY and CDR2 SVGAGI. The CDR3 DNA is TGTGCCAGCAGTTTACAGGAAGCCGCTGAAGCTTTCTTT. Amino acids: CASSLQEAAEAFF.

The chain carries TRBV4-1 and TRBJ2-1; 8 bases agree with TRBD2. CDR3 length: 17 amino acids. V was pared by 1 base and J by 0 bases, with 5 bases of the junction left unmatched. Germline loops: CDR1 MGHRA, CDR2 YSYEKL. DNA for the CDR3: TGCGCCAGCAGCCAAGCCCCTAGCGGGTACTCCTACAATGAGCAGTTCTTC. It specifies CASSQAPSGYSYNEQFF.

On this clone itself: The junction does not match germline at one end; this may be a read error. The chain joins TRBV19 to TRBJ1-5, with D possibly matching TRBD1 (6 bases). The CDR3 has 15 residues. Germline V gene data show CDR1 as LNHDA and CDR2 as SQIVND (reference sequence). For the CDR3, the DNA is TGTGCCAGCAGTAAAGAGACAGGCACAAATCAGCCCCAGCATTTT. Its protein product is CASSKETGTNQPQHF.

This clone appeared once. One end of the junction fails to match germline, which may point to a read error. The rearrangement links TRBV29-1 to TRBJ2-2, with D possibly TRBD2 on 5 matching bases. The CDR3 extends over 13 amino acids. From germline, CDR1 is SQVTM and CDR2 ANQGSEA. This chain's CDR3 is CSVTRTEHRGAVF. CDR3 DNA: TGCAGCGTTACTCGGACGGAACACCGGGGAGCTGTTTTT.

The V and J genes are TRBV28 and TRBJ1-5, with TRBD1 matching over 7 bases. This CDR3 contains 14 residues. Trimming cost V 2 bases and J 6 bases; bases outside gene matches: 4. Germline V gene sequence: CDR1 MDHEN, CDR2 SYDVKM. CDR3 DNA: TGTGCCAGCAGTTTAAAAAGGGGGCTTCAGCCCCAGCATTTT. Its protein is CASSLKRGLQPQHF. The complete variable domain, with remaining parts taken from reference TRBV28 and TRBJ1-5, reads DVKVTQSSRYLVKRTGEKVFLECVQDMDHENMFWYRQDPGLGLRLIYFSYDVKMKEKGDIPEGYSVSREKKERFSLILESASTNQTSMYLCASSLKRGLQPQHFGDGTRLSIL.

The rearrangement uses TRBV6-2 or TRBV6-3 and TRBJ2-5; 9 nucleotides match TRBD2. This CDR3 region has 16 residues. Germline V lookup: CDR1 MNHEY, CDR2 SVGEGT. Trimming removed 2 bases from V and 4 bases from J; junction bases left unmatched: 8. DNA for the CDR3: TGTGCCAGCAGTTACGGCATAGCGGGAGTTTTAGAGACCCAGTACTTC. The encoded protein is CASSYGIAGVLETQYF.

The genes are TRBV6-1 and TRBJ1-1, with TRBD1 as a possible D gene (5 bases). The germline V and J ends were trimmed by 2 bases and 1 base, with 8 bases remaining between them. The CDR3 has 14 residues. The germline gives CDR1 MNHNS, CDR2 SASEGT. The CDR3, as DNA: TGTGCCAGCAGTGAATTAAGGGGGAACACTGAAGCTTTCTTT. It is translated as CASSELRGNTEAFF.

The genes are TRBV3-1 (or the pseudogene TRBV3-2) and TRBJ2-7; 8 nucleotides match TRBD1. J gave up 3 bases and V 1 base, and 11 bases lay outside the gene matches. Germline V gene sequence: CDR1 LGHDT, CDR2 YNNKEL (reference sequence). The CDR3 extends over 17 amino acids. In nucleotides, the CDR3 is TGTGCCAGCAGCCAAGTACGACAGGACAGGGCTCTCTACGAGCAGTACTTC. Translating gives CASSQVRQDRALYEQYF.

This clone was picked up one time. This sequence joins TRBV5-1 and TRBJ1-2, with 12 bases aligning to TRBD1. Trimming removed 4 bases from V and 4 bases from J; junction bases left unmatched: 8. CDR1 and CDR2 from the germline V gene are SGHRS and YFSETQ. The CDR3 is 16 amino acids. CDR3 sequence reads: CASSAGTGGAGYGYTF. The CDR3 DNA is TGCGCCAGCAGCGCCGGGACAGGGGGCGCCGGCTATGGCTACACCTTC. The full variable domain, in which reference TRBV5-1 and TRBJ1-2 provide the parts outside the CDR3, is KAGVTQTPRYLIKTRGQQVTLSCSPISGHRSVSWYQQTPGQGLQFLFEYFSETQRNKGNFPGRFSGRQFSNSRSEMNVSTLELGDSALYLCASSAGTGGAGYGYTFGSGTRLTVV.

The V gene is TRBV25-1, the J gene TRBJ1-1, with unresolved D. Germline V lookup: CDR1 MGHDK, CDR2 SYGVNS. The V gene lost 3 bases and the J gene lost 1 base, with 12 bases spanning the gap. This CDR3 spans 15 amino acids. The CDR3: CASSEFRGRNTEAFF. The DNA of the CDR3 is TGTGCCAGCAGTGAGTTCCGGGGAAGGAACACTGAAGCTTTCTTT.

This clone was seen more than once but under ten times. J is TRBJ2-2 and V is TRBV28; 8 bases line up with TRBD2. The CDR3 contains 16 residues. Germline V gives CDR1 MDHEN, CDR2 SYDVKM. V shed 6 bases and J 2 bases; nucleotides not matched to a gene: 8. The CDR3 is CASSGSGSPNTGELFF. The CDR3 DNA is TGTGCCAGCAGCGGGAGCGGGAGCCCCAACACCGGGGAGCTGTTTTTT.

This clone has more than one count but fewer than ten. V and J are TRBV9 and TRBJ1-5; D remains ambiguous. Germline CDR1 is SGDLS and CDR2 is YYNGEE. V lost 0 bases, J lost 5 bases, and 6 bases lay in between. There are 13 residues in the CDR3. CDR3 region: CASSVAVDQPQHF. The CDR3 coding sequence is TGTGCCAGCAGCGTAGCGGTTGATCAGCCCCAGCATTTT.